Below, 31 T cell receptor beta chains from the same sample are listed, as sequenced in a study of neoadjuvant nivolumab and ipilimumab in lung cancer (TCRdb year 2020). Interpreted using the paper, the time point label stands for: pretherapy, before neoadjuvant immune checkpoint inhibitors. Library prep was done by the immunoSEQ multiplex PCR assay. TCRdb limited this immuneACCESS table to in-frame rearrangements with V and J called. A share of clones is missing; checked studies link under half to unresolved V genes, and the rest is unexplained. The sample has approximately 23,000 clones on record, more than 70% of them singletons. The ten largest account for 20% to 25% of the sample. Here the sequenced sample was peripheral blood, taken before neoadjuvant nivolumab, alone or with ipilimumab. Receptors were obtained from an adult with non-small cell lung cancer.

This chain joins TRBV11-2 and TRBJ2-1; 14 nucleotides align to TRBD2. The CDR3 spans 15 residues. The V gene's germline CDR1 is SGHAT and CDR2 FQNNGV. The ends lost 5 bases at V and 9 bases at J; junction bases unmatched: 6. The CDR3 coding sequence is TGTGCCAGCAGCCCTGGGACTAGCGGGAGTGTTGAGCAGTTCTTC. It specifies CASSPGTSGSVEQFF.

The chain carries TRBV6-1 and TRBJ1-5; the D gene is possibly TRBD1 (5 bases). This CDR3 region has 13 residues. V lost 5 bases, J lost 7 bases, and 12 bases lay in between. The germline V gene has CDR1 MNHNS and CDR2 SASEGT. CDR3 DNA sequence: TGTGCCAGCAGTTTACAGGTACGCCAGCCCCAGCATTTT. It yields the protein CASSLQVRQPQHF.

The table lists this clone with a few counts. The chain is built from TRBV7-3 and TRBJ2-5; no clear D gene. The germline gives CDR1 SGHTA, CDR2 FQGTGA. The CDR3 has 13 amino acids. V was trimmed by 5 bases and J by 4 bases, leaving 11 bases between them. The CDR3 coding sequence is TGTGCCAGCAGCCAAAACGTAGGAGAGACCCAGTACTTC. Translation: CASSQNVGETQYF.

V and J are TRBV10-3 and TRBJ2-3, with D tentatively TRBD1 or TRBD2 (6 bases each). CDR1 and CDR2 from the germline V gene are ENHRY and SYGVKD. V shed 10 bases and J shed 5 bases, with 10 bases lying between them. The CDR3 covers 11 residues. The CDR3, as DNA: TGTGCCACGGGGGCCCGAGATACGCAGTATTTT. Its translation is CATGARDTQYF.

CDR3 DNA: TGTGCCAGCTCACCAGGGGCAGGCCGCACAGATACGCAGTATTTT. It yields the protein CASSPGAGRTDTQYF. V and J are TRBV18 and TRBJ2-3, with D possibly being TRBD1 (5 bases). CDR1 KGHSH and CDR2 LQKENI come from the germline V gene. Trimming pared 2 bases from V and 1 base from J, leaving 10 bases between. There are 15 residues in the CDR3.

This clone was seen a handful of times. The chain employs TRBV18 and TRBJ1-2; D not resolved. The germline gives CDR1 KGHSH, CDR2 LQKENI. Trimming left V 1 base short and J 5 bases short, with 8 bases between. The CDR3 extends over 13 amino acids. CDR3 DNA: TGTGCCAGCTCACCACGGATCGAGTATGGCTACACCTTC. Protein product: CASSPRIEYGYTF.

V and J are TRBV18 and TRBJ2-1; TRBD2 agrees at 8 bases. Trimming took 2 bases from V and 4 from J; bases not matched to a gene: 4. CDR3 size: 15 residues. Germline V gene data show CDR1 as KGHSH and CDR2 as LQKENI. The CDR3 spells CASSPVSGSYNEQFF. The CDR3 bases are TGTGCCAGCTCACCAGTAAGCGGGAGTTACAATGAGCAGTTCTTC. Full variable domain (rest looked up from reference TRBV18 and TRBJ2-1): NAGVMQNPRHLVRRRGQEARLRCSPMKGHSHVYWYRQLPEEGLKFMVYLQKENIIDESGMPKERFSAEFPKEGPSILRIQQVVRGDSAAYFCASSPVSGSYNEQFFGPGTRLTVL.

The V and J genes are TRBV5-4 and TRBJ2-7; 7 bases are a match to TRBD1. The V gene end was trimmed by 3 bases and the J gene end by 4 bases; junction bases not matched to a gene: 7. The CDR3 is 14 residues long. Germline lookup yields CDR1 SGHNT and CDR2 YYREEE (reference sequence). CDR3 sequence reads: CASSSRQGFYEQYF. DNA of the CDR3: TGTGCCAGCAGCTCCCGACAGGGTTTTTACGAGCAGTACTTC.

The V and J genes are TRBV6-6 and TRBJ2-7; the match to TRBD2 covers 14 bases. CDR1 and CDR2 (germline): MNHNY, SVGAGI (reference sequence). V lost 6 bases to trimming and J lost 4 bases; unmatched junction nucleotides: 5. The CDR3 totals 15 residues. The CDR3 nucleotides read TGTGCCAGCAGCCCTGGACTAGCGGGGGGATACGAGCAGTACTTC. It is translated as CASSPGLAGGYEQYF.

This chain joins TRBV19 and TRBJ1-1, with no clear D. Germline loops: CDR1 LNHDA, CDR2 SQIVND (reference sequence). V was clipped by 8 bases and J by 1 base, with 20 bases between them. This CDR3 is 16 amino acids long. CDR3 residues: CASYSYPSRRNTEAFF. The CDR3 nucleotides read TGTGCCAGTTACTCGTATCCTTCCCGCCGGAACACTGAAGCTTTCTTT.

This chain links TRBV7-9 with TRBJ2-7; 9 bases map to TRBD2. J lost 6 bases, V lost 7 bases, and 13 bases had no gene match. CDR1 SEHNR and CDR2 FQNEAQ come from the germline V gene (reference sequence). CDR3 length equals 15 residues. The CDR3 is CASTPKGLASAEQYF. CDR3 in DNA: TGTGCCAGCACCCCAAAGGGACTAGCCTCTGCCGAGCAGTACTTC.

The chain employs TRBV6-5 and TRBJ2-3, with D maybe TRBD2 (6 bases). The V gene lost 6 bases and the J gene lost 0 bases, with 13 bases spanning the gap. Looked up from germline, CDR1 is MNHEY and CDR2 is SVGAGI. The CDR3 has 15 amino acids. The CDR3 DNA is TGTGCCAGCAGGCCTCAACTAGCTAGCACAGATACGCAGTATTTT. Translated, it gives CASRPQLASTDTQYF.

V is TRBV14 and J is TRBJ2-7, with D perhaps TRBD1 (6 bases). The ends were cut back, 0 bases at V and 7 bases at J, with 16 bases in the middle. The V gene's germline CDR1 is SGHDN and CDR2 FVKESK. This CDR3 is built from 15 residues. CDR3 protein: CASSQDSATGREQYF. The DNA of the CDR3 is TGTGCCAGCAGCCAAGATTCGGCGACAGGCAGGGAGCAGTACTTC.

The chain has TRBV5-5 and TRBJ2-7, with TRBD2 matching over 8 bases. The CDR3 sequence is 15 residues long. The V segment lost 5 bases and the J segment 2 bases; nucleotides outside the gene matches: 9. Germline V gene sequence: CDR1 SGHKS, CDR2 YYEKEE (reference sequence). CDR3 in DNA: TGTGCCAGCAGTACTCCACTAGCGGTTCCCTACGAGCAGTACTTC. This encodes CASSTPLAVPYEQYF.

The genes are TRBV7-2 and TRBJ1-1; D gene uncertain. The CDR3 spans 12 residues. Trimming shortened V by 2 bases and J by 8 bases, and 9 bases separated the two germline ends. Germline CDR1 reads SGHTA; CDR2 reads FQGNSA. In DNA form, the CDR3 reads TGTGCCAGCAGCTTATGGGGAGGGGAAGCTTTCTTT. It codes for CASSLWGGEAFF.

V is TRBV2 and J is TRBJ2-1; the D gene is possibly TRBD2 (6 bases). Germline V gene data show CDR1 as SNHLY and CDR2 as FYNNEI. Between the trimmed V and J ends, which lost 0 bases and 0 bases, there was a span of 12 bases. The CDR3 covers 17 residues. The CDR3 DNA reads as TGTGCCAGCAGTGAAGCGCGGGGCCGCAGCTCCTACAATGAGCAGTTCTTC. Translation gives CASSEARGRSSYNEQFF.

This clone has only a few counts. The chain combines TRBV7-3 with TRBJ1-4, with TRBD1 identical over 7 bases. The V gene's germline CDR1 is SGHTA and CDR2 FQGTGA. V gave up 3 bases and J gave up 4 bases; unmatched junction bases: 5. The CDR3 consists of 15 residues. CDR3 sequence (DNA): TGTGCCAGCAGCTTCTGGGACAGCCATAATGAAAAACTGTTTTTT. The encoded protein is CASSFWDSHNEKLFF. Full variable domain (remainder filled in from reference TRBV7-3 and TRBJ1-4): GAGVSQTPSNKVTEKGKYVELRCDPISGHTALYWYRQSLGQGPEFLIYFQGTGAADDSGLPNDRFFAVRPEGSVSTLKIQRTERGDSAVYLCASSFWDSHNEKLFFGSGTQLSVL.

The chain employs TRBV7-2 and TRBJ2-3, with unresolved D. Between the trimmed V and J ends, which lost 1 base and 3 bases, there was a span of 11 bases. The CDR3 length is 15 residues. CDR1 is SGHTA, CDR2 FQGNSA, per germline. CDR3 region: CASSLGSAVTDTQYF. Written as DNA, the CDR3 is TGTGCCAGCAGCTTAGGCTCGGCAGTAACAGATACGCAGTATTTT.

This clone was counted once. The chain employs TRBV6-1 and TRBJ1-5, with no clear D. Trimming left V 7 bases short and J 6 bases short, with 16 bases between. The CDR3 length is 14 residues. Germline CDR1 and CDR2: MNHNS and SASEGT. The DNA of the CDR3 is TGTGCCAGCACCACGGAGGGAGTCTCTCAGCCCCAGCATTTT. This translates into CASTTEGVSQPQHF.

The chain couples TRBV15 to TRBJ2-7; 11 bases map to TRBD2. The germline CDR1 and CDR2 sequences are LNHNV and YYDKDF (reference sequence). Germline trimming cut 0 bases from V and 3 bases from J; bases unmatched to any gene: 7. The length of the CDR3 is 17 residues. CDR3 in amino acids: CATSRDLAGGQGYEQYF. Written as DNA, the CDR3 is TGTGCCACCAGCAGAGATCTAGCGGGAGGTCAGGGCTACGAGCAGTACTTC.

V usage is TRBV5-4 and J usage is TRBJ1-1; 8 positions agree with TRBD1. The CDR3 runs 15 residues. J gave up 1 base and V 0 bases, and 2 bases lay outside the gene matches. CDR1 and CDR2 from the germline V gene are SGHNT and YYREEE (reference sequence). The CDR3 DNA follows: TGTGCCAGCAGCTTGGGTGGGACAGGGAACACTGAAGCTTTCTTT. Translating it yields CASSLGGTGNTEAFF. Variable domain in full (rest from reference TRBV5-4 and TRBJ1-1): ETGVTQSPTHLIKTRGQQVTLRCSSQSGHNTVSWYQQALGQGPQFIFQYYREEENGRGNFPPRFSGLQFPNYSSELNVNALELDDSALYLCASSLGGTGNTEAFFGQGTRLTVV.

The chain employs TRBV29-1 and TRBJ2-7; the D is unclear. Germline CDR1 is SQVTM and CDR2 is ANQGSEA. The CDR3 totals 13 residues. Trimming shortened V by 4 bases and J by 0 bases, and 10 bases separated the two germline ends. In DNA form, the CDR3 reads TGCAGCGTTGCGCACCGAGGCTCCTACGAGCAGTACTTC. It codes for CSVAHRGSYEQYF.

The chain joins TRBV9 to TRBJ2-7; 11 positions match TRBD1. This CDR3 has 13 amino acids. Germline-derived CDR1 and CDR2 are SGDLS and YYNGEE. The V gene end was trimmed by 5 bases and the J gene end by 3 bases; junction bases not matched to a gene: 1. DNA for the CDR3: TGTGCCAGCAGTGGGACAGGGGGCTACGAGCAGTACTTC. This codes for CASSGTGGYEQYF.

This chain connects TRBV30 to TRBJ1-1, with 11 bases that match TRBD1. V shed 2 bases and J 0 bases; nucleotides not matched to a gene: 8. Germline-derived CDR1 and CDR2 are GTSNPN and SVGIG (reference sequence). The CDR3 sequence is 17 residues long. The CDR3 is CAWSQDRGPGMNTEAFF. As DNA, the CDR3 is TGTGCCTGGAGTCAGGACAGGGGGCCGGGGATGAACACTGAAGCTTTCTTT.

CDR3 bases: TGTGCCAGCAGCTTAGGGGGCAGTTTTCTATTCGAGCAGTACTTC. Translating it yields CASSLGGSFLFEQYF. This chain links TRBV7-2 with TRBJ2-7, with D tentatively TRBD1 (5 bases). The CDR3 extends over 15 amino acids. V dropped 1 base and J dropped 6 bases, with 16 bases sitting between them. The germline gives CDR1 SGHTA, CDR2 FQGNSA.

This chain connects TRBV29-1 to TRBJ2-7, with 9 nucleotides matching TRBD1. CDR3 size: 14 residues. V shed 7 bases and J 3 bases; nucleotides not matched to a gene: 10. Germline CDR1 reads SQVTM; CDR2 reads ANQGSEA. CDR3 sequence: CSADPGQGSYEQYF. CDR3 DNA sequence: TGCAGCGCCGACCCCGGACAGGGGAGCTACGAGCAGTACTTC.

This clone was recorded once. V usage is TRBV18 and J usage is TRBJ1-1; D is ambiguous. The CDR3 contains 15 residues. Germline V gene data show CDR1 as KGHSH and CDR2 as LQKENI. V was shortened by 1 base and J by 3 bases, with 12 bases between the two germline ends. CDR3 region: CASSPRSGTDTEAFF. The CDR3 DNA sequence: TGTGCCAGCTCACCACGTTCAGGCACCGACACTGAAGCTTTCTTT.

This chain uses TRBV15 with TRBJ2-3; 9 nucleotides align to TRBD2. The CDR3 covers 17 residues. From germline, CDR1 is LNHNV and CDR2 YYDKDF (reference sequence). The trim removed 0 bases at V and 2 bases at J, leaving 6 bases unmatched. The CDR3: CATSRDPLAGYTDTQYF. Here the CDR3 DNA reads TGTGCCACCAGCAGAGATCCCCTAGCGGGGTACACAGATACGCAGTATTTT.

The V call is TRBV18, the J call TRBJ2-6, with a possible D match to TRBD2 (5 bases). The CDR3 runs to 18 residues. V gave up 0 bases and J gave up 0 bases, with 12 bases separating them. Germline CDR1 KGHSH, CDR2 LQKENI. CDR3 sequence reads: CASSPPPWEFSGANVLTF. For the CDR3, the DNA is TGTGCCAGCTCACCACCCCCTTGGGAGTTCTCTGGGGCCAACGTCCTGACTTTC.

The chain joins TRBV6-1 to TRBJ1-2, with 9 nucleotides matching TRBD1. After removal of 8 bases from V and 4 bases from J, the junction contained 11 bases not matched to a gene. The CDR3 length is 15 residues. Germline V gene data show CDR1 as MNHNS and CDR2 as SASEGT. In DNA form, the CDR3 reads TGTGCCAGCTTTGGTCGGGACAGGGTTATCTATGGCTACACCTTC. This translates into CASFGRDRVIYGYTF.

This clone was found a few times. The V and J genes are TRBV25-1 and TRBJ2-1, with D perhaps matching TRBD2 (6 bases). The CDR3 is made up of 14 amino acids. CDR1 and CDR2 from the germline V gene are MGHDK and SYGVNS. Trimming stripped 0 bases from V and 10 bases from J, with 13 bases between. The CDR3 sequence: CASSEYSLTREQFF. The DNA of the CDR3 is TGTGCCAGCAGTGAATATTCACTGACTAGGGAGCAGTTCTTC. Full variable domain (outside the CDR3, taken from reference TRBV25-1 and TRBJ2-1): EADIYQTPRYLVIGTGKKITLECSQTMGHDKMYWYQQDPGMELHLIHYSYGVNSTEKGDLSSESTVSRIRTEHFPLTLESARPSHTSQYLCASSEYSLTREQFFGPGTRLTVL.